These 14 T cell receptor beta chains share one sample of origin, sequenced in a study of blood T cell repertoires in COVID-19. Sequencing was performed with immunoSEQ multiplex PCR; in TCRdb, only in-frame clones are kept and a portion is missing. The repertoire has 70,000 or so clones, 75% to 90% of them found once; the top ten carry 6% to 8%. The sequencing input was peripheral blood. The receptor set was obtained from a woman of 80 years or more with active COVID-19.

The rearrangement joins TRBV11-2 to TRBJ1-2, with 7 bases fitting TRBD1. V was pared by 2 bases and J by 8 bases, with 11 bases of the junction left unmatched. There are 15 residues in the CDR3. CDR1 is SGHAT, CDR2 FQNNGV, per germline. The CDR3: CASSLSAQGGVGYTF. For the CDR3, the DNA is TGTGCCAGCAGCTTAAGTGCCCAGGGGGGCGTGGGCTACACCTTC.

The V call is TRBV29-1, the J call TRBJ2-1; a possible D gene is TRBD2 (5 bases). The CDR3 covers 15 residues. Between the trimmed V and J ends, which lost 5 bases and 4 bases, there was a span of 18 bases. From germline, CDR1 is SQVTM and CDR2 ANQGSEA. The CDR3 DNA reads as TGCAGCGTTCCCCGAACTAGTCCACTTTACAATGAGCAGTTCTTC. It is translated as CSVPRTSPLYNEQFF.

The V and J genes are TRBV4-3 and TRBJ1-2; possibly TRBD1 for D (5 bases). Germline lookup yields CDR1 LGHNA and CDR2 YSLEER. V was clipped by 3 bases and J by 7 bases, with 15 bases between them. The CDR3 is made up of 14 amino acids. CDR3: CASSHVGQGGGYTF. The DNA of the CDR3 is TGCGCCAGCAGCCACGTCGGACAAGGCGGTGGCTACACCTTC.

This clone has a single count. The chain links TRBV11-3 to TRBJ2-3; 7 bases fit TRBD1. CDR3 size: 16 residues. After removal of 5 bases from V and 4 bases from J, the junction contained 12 bases not matched to a gene. CDR1 is SGHNT, CDR2 YENEEA, per germline. The CDR3 DNA is TGTGCCAGCAGCGCGTTTACAGGGGTTCAAGCAGATACGCAGTATTTT. Encoded protein: CASSAFTGVQADTQYF.

Only one count was recorded for this clone. The rearrangement joins TRBV19 to TRBJ2-1; D is undetermined. Germline CDR1 reads LNHDA; CDR2 reads SQIVND (reference sequence). This CDR3 has 12 amino acids. V was cut by 1 base and J by 9 bases, with 7 bases left in between. CDR3 sequence reads: CASSIGRLEQFF. The CDR3 bases are TGTGCCAGTAGTATAGGGCGGCTTGAGCAGTTCTTC.

V is TRBV6-2 or TRBV6-3 and J is TRBJ2-1; 10 bases are a match to TRBD2. The V and J ends lost 4 bases and 6 bases, in that order; junction bases with no gene match: 9. Germline values: CDR1 MNHEY, CDR2 SVGEGT. The CDR3 consists of 16 residues. CDR3 sequence reads: CASSSRPSGRANEQFF. The CDR3 DNA reads TGTGCCAGCAGTTCCCGGCCCAGCGGGAGGGCCAATGAGCAGTTCTTC.

This clone is a singleton in its sample. The chain uses TRBV15 and TRBJ2-7, with 7 bases fitting TRBD2. The J segment lost 3 bases and the V segment lost 5 bases, leaving 13 bases of the junction unmatched. Germline CDR1 is LNHNV and CDR2 is YYDKDF (reference sequence). CDR3 size: 16 residues. The CDR3 sequence is CATSPTSGREGYEQYF. The CDR3 DNA follows: TGTGCCACCAGCCCCACCTCCGGAAGGGAGGGCTACGAGCAGTACTTC.

The V call is TRBV5-6, the J call TRBJ2-1, with a tentative D call TRBD2 (6 bases). Deletions cut 0 bases from V and 6 bases from J, with 16 bases between. This CDR3 region has 16 residues. CDR1 and CDR2 (germline): SGHDT, YYEEEE. Written as DNA, the CDR3 is TGTGCCAGCAGCTTGGCGGGCGGAGGGCTGGGCAATGAGCAGTTCTTC. Translation gives CASSLAGGGLGNEQFF.

This chain joins TRBV5-8 and TRBJ2-1; 8 nucleotides line up with TRBD1. Trimming cost V 5 bases and J 0 bases; bases outside gene matches: 7. This CDR3 is 16 amino acids long. The germline gives CDR1 SGHTS, CDR2 YDEGEE. CDR3 bases: TGTGCCAGCAGACCCCCGACAGGGGACTCCTACAATGAGCAGTTCTTC. This gives the protein CASRPPTGDSYNEQFF.

The rearrangement uses TRBV6-2 or TRBV6-3 and TRBJ2-3, with D possibly TRBD2 on 6 matching bases. The CDR3 extends over 16 amino acids. Germline CDR1 and CDR2: MNHEY and SVGEGT. Deletions cut 4 bases from V and 0 bases from J, with 14 bases between. The CDR3 sequence is CASSSFDAGSTDTQYF. The DNA of the CDR3 is TGTGCCAGCAGTTCCTTCGATGCGGGAAGCACAGATACGCAGTATTTT.

The rearrangement joins TRBV28 to TRBJ1-4; TRBD1 might be the D (6 bases). Trimming stripped 2 bases from V and 11 bases from J, with 9 bases between. Germline-derived CDR1 and CDR2 are MDHEN and SYDVKM. The CDR3 loop spans 12 amino acids. The CDR3 here is CASSLPGQKLFF. DNA of the CDR3: TGTGCCAGCAGTTTACCCGGACAGAAACTGTTTTTT.

This chain joins TRBV2 and TRBJ2-3, with TRBD2 matching over 8 bases. V shed 7 bases and J 4 bases; nucleotides not matched to a gene: 10. CDR3 size: 15 residues. CDR1 SNHLY and CDR2 FYNNEI come from the germline V gene. CDR3 sequence (DNA): TGTGCCAGCACCGACGGGAGGGCCTCGGCAGATACGCAGTATTTT. This translates into CASTDGRASADTQYF.

V is TRBV19 and J is TRBJ2-7; D gene ambiguous. CDR3 length: 11 amino acids. The V end lost 3 bases, the J end lost 7 bases, and 7 bases lay between the germline ends. In germline, CDR1 is LNHDA, CDR2 SQIVND (reference sequence). The CDR3 bases are TGTGCCAGTAGTATCCTAGGAGAGCAGTACTTC. Translation: CASSILGEQYF.

This clone was seen once. The rearrangement uses TRBV11-2 and TRBJ2-1; 11 bases line up with TRBD2. The ends lost 3 bases at V and 4 bases at J; junction bases unmatched: 11. Looked up from germline, CDR1 is SGHAT and CDR2 is FQNNGV. The CDR3 runs 18 residues. CDR3 DNA: TGTGCCAGCAGCTTCGTCTTAGCGGGAGGGATGAAGTACAATGAGCAGTTCTTC. Translating it yields CASSFVLAGGMKYNEQFF.